This TCR beta chain was sequenced during a study of blood T cell repertoires in COVID-19. On the study more broadly: COVID-19 samples from acute and convalescent phases originated in the United States, Italy and Spain. Nucleic acid was either cDNA or gDNA, and it came from T cells, B-cell-depleted T cells, or PBMCs.

The J segment lost 0 bases and the V segment lost 3 bases, leaving 1 base of the junction unmatched. Germline V gene sequence: CDR1 MGHRA, CDR2 YSYEKL. This CDR3 is built from 15 residues. Clones were read by immunoSEQ multiplex PCR, and TCRdb kept only the in-frame ones, dropping some. The sample contains under 300,000 clones, roughly 82% of which appear only once. The rearrangement joins TRBV4-1 to TRBJ2-3, with 9 bases fitting TRBD2. The clonotype was recovered from a man aged 35-49 years who had recovered from COVID-19. The source material was peripheral blood. DNA for the CDR3: TGCGCCAGCAGCCATGGACTAGCGAGCACAGATACGCAGTATTTT. Translation gives CASSHGLASTDTQYF.